The 8 T cell receptor beta chains listed next were all sequenced from one sample in a study of cytomegalovirus exposure and HLA in healthy donors. A multiplex PCR was run with 60 Vbeta primers and 13 Jbeta primers. The table came from immunoSEQ multiplex PCR; TCRdb's copy has only in-frame clones and leaves some out. The sample yields around 140,000 clones, about 73% seen once. Sequenced: PBMCs. Receptors originate from a woman aged 60-75 years in good health and CMV-seropositive.

The gene calls are TRBV7-9 and TRBJ2-1, with unresolved D. This CDR3 contains 14 residues. Looked up from germline, CDR1 is SEHNR and CDR2 is FQNEAQ (reference sequence). Trimming stripped 5 bases from V and 0 bases from J, with 8 bases between. The CDR3 DNA is TGTGCCAGCAGCCAAGACATCTCCTACAATGAGCAGTTCTTC. Amino acid sequence: CASSQDISYNEQFF. Filled out from reference TRBV7-9 and TRBJ2-1, the complete variable domain reads DTGVSQNPRHKITKRGQNVTFRCDPISEHNRLYWYRQTLGQGPEFLTYFQNEAQLEKSRLLSDRFSAERPKGSFSTLEIQRTEQGDSAMYLCASSQDISYNEQFFGPGTRLTVL.

The rearrangement uses TRBV6-1 and TRBJ2-3; the match to TRBD2 covers 7 bases. Looked up from germline, CDR1 is MNHNS and CDR2 is SASEGT. CDR3 size: 15 residues. J was trimmed by 3 bases and V by 2 bases; bases with no gene match: 5. The CDR3 region is CASSERERETDTQYF. DNA for the CDR3: TGTGCCAGCAGTGAAAGGGAGCGGGAAACAGATACGCAGTATTTT.

This clone was seen only once. This chain connects TRBV29-1 to TRBJ2-7, with a tentative D call TRBD1 (6 bases). The germline gives CDR1 SQVTM, CDR2 ANQGSEA. Trimming removed 4 bases from V and 1 base from J, with 14 bases in between. The CDR3 runs to 14 residues. The CDR3 bases are TGCAGCGTTGGCAGACAGGCGACATCCTACGAGCAGTACTTC. Translating it yields CSVGRQATSYEQYF.

J is TRBJ2-7 and V is TRBV6-5; possible D gene TRBD1, 6 bases. The CDR3 extends over 15 amino acids. Trimming took off 5 bases at V and 0 bases at J, with 14 bases between the two ends. Per the germline V gene, CDR1 is MNHEY and CDR2 is SVGAGI. CDR3 residues: CASSPGVLSSYEQYF. The CDR3 region has the DNA TGTGCCAGCAGTCCAGGGGTTCTCAGCTCCTACGAGCAGTACTTC.

V and J are TRBV5-1 and TRBJ2-1, with 7 bases lining up with TRBD2. V was pared by 1 base and J by 0 bases, with 4 bases of the junction left unmatched. CDR1 is SGHRS and CDR2 is YFSETQ in the germline V gene. The CDR3 runs to 16 residues. The CDR3 here is CASSLSLASSYNEQFF. DNA for the CDR3: TGCGCCAGCAGCTTGTCACTAGCGAGCTCCTACAATGAGCAGTTCTTC.

The rearrangement links TRBV5-1 to TRBJ1-1; TRBD1 matches 7 bases. V was pared by 7 bases and J by 1 base, with 10 bases of the junction left unmatched. Per germline, CDR1 SGHRS and CDR2 YFSETQ. This CDR3 region has 15 residues. CDR3 region: CASGLRGDPNTEAFF. DNA for the CDR3: TGCGCCAGCGGCCTCAGGGGGGACCCGAACACTGAAGCTTTCTTT.

The rearrangement joins TRBV6-1 to TRBJ2-7; 7 positions agree with TRBD1. Germline assignment: CDR1 MNHNS and CDR2 SASEGT. The CDR3 has 15 amino acids. V lost 0 bases to trimming and J lost 3 bases; unmatched junction nucleotides: 5. The CDR3 DNA reads as TGTGCCAGCAGTGAAGCCGGGACAGCTCTCTACGAGCAGTACTTC. It encodes CASSEAGTALYEQYF.

J is TRBJ2-7 and V is TRBV6-1, with 9 bases identical to TRBD1. Germline V gene data show CDR1 as MNHNS and CDR2 as SASEGT. V gave up 4 bases and J gave up 5 bases; unmatched junction bases: 9. This CDR3 contains 15 residues. The CDR3 here is CASSAPGQGIDEQYF. The CDR3, as DNA: TGTGCCAGCAGTGCCCCGGGACAGGGTATAGACGAGCAGTACTTC.